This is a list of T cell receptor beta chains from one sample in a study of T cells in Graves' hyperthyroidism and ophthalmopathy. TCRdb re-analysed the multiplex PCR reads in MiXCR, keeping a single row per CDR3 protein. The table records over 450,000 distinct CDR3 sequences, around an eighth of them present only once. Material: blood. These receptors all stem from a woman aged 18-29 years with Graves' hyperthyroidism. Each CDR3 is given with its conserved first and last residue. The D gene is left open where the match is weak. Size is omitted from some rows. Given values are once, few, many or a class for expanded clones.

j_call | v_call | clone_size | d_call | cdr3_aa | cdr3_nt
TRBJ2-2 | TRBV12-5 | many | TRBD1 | CASGARDRGAPTNTGELFF | TGTGCTAGTGGAGCGCGGGACAGGGGCGCCCCGACGAACACCGGGGAGCTGTTTTTT
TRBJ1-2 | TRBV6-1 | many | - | CASSSPGRVVGYTF | TGTGCCAGCAGTTCCCCGGGCAGGGTGGTTGGCTACACCTTC
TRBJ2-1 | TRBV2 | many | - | CASVPSYNEQFF | TGTGCCAGCGTACCGTCCTACAATGAGCAGTTCTTC
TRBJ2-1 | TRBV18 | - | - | CASSPKVNKQFF | TGTGCCAGCTCACCCAAGGTTAATAAGCAGTTCTTC
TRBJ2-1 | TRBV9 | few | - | CASSEVPEVREWGEQFF | TGTGCCAGCAGCGAGGTCCCCGAAGTTAGGGAGTGGGGTGAGCAGTTCTTC
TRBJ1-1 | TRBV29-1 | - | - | CSVLQGNTEAFF | TGCAGCGTTCTACAGGGGAACACTGAAGCTTTCTTT
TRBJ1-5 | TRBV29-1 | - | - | CSAGVQGQPQHF | TGCAGCGCCGGGGTCCAAGGGCAGCCCCAGCATTTT
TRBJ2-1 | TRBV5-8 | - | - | CASTLPGQGSYNEQFF | TGTGCCAGCACCCTTCCGGGGCAGGGATCCTACAATGAGCAGTTCTTC
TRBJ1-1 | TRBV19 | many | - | CASSIVGKNTEAFF | TGTGCCAGTAGTATAGTAGGCAAGAACACTGAAGCTTTCTTT
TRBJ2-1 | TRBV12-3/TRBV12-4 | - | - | CASSLSFGGEQFF | TGTGCCAGCAGTTTATCGTTCGGGGGAGAGCAGTTCTTC
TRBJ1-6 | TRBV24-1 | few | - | CATIPGSSNSPLHF | TGTGCCACCATCCCCGGATCGTCAAATTCACCCCTCCACTTT
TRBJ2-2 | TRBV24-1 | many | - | CATSDSGRPNTGELFF | TGTGCCACCAGTGATTCAGGCAGGCCGAACACCGGGGAGCTGTTTTTT
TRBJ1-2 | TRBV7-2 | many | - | CASSLGGGYNYGYTF | TGTGCCAGCAGCTTAGGGGGGGGCTATAACTATGGCTACACCTTC
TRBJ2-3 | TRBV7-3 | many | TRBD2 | CASSPGLHTDTQYF | TGTGCCAGCAGCCCGGGACTACACACAGATACGCAGTATTTT
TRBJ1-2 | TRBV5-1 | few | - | CASSLAAPSFYGYTF | TGCGCCAGCAGCTTGGCGGCACCTTCTTTCTATGGCTACACCTTC
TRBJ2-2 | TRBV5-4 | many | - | CASSLADSLNTGELFF | TGTGCCAGCAGCTTGGCCGACAGCCTGAACACCGGGGAGCTGTTTTTT
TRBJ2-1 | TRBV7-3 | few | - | CASSLTQGSSYNEQFF | TGTGCCAGCAGCTTAACGCAGGGGAGCTCCTACAATGAGCAGTTCTTC
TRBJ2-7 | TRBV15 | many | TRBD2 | CATSRLPWLAEAYEQYF | TGTGCCACCAGCAGACTTCCTTGGCTAGCGGAGGCCTACGAGCAGTACTTC
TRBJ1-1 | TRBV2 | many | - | CASSEIQGGTEAFF | TGTGCCAGCAGTGAAATACAAGGGGGAACTGAAGCTTTCTTT
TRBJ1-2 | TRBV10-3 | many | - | CAITAAPSYGYTF | TGTGCCATCACGGCGGCCCCCAGCTATGGCTACACCTTC
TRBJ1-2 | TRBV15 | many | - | CATSREFQDLTYGYTF | TGTGCCACCAGCAGAGAGTTCCAGGATTTAACCTATGGCTACACCTTC
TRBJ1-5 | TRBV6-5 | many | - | CASSYSYRTVSNQPQHF | TGTGCCAGCAGTTACTCCTACAGGACAGTTAGCAATCAGCCCCAGCATTTT
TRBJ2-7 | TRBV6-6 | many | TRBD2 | CASSYHRTSGTYEQYF | TGTGCCAGCAGTTACCATAGGACTAGCGGGACCTACGAGCAGTACTTC
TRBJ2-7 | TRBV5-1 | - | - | CASSLGGGTVLYEQYF | TGCGCCAGCAGCTTGGGTGGCGGGACAGTGTTATACGAGCAGTACTTC
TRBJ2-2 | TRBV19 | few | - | CASSIRPDFGGELFF | TGTGCCAGTAGTATACGTCCAGACTTCGGGGGGGAGCTGTTTTTT
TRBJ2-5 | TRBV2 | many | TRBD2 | CASSDHGLASFETQYF | TGTGCCAGCAGTGACCACGGACTAGCAAGTTTCGAGACCCAGTACTTC